The 15 T cell receptor beta chains below come from one sample, sequenced in a study of cytomegalovirus exposure and HLA in healthy donors. PCR primers comprised 60 Vbeta and 13 Jbeta primers. Libraries were prepared by immunoSEQ multiplex PCR; TCRdb keeps only in-frame clonotypes and omits some of them. The sample has 40,000 to 55,000 clones; about three quarters are singletons. Specimen: PBMCs. These receptors all come from a man aged 18-30 years in good health and CMV-seronegative.

The table lists this clone with a few counts. The V gene is TRBV4-1, the J gene TRBJ1-4; perhaps TRBD1 as D (6 bases). Per germline, CDR1 MGHRA and CDR2 YSYEKL. The CDR3 contains 17 residues. Trimming shortened V by 4 bases and J by 7 bases, and 22 bases separated the two germline ends. CDR3 region: CASSRVKTAFRGEKLFF. The CDR3 DNA follows: TGCGCCAGCAGCCGCGTAAAGACGGCGTTCAGGGGTGAAAAACTGTTTTTT.

V is TRBV2 and J is TRBJ1-2; tentatively, D is TRBD1 (5 bases). Trimming cost V 8 bases and J 8 bases, with 9 bases left between them. Germline V CDR1 and CDR2: SNHLY, FYNNEI. CDR3 length: 10 amino acids. In DNA form, the CDR3 reads TGTGCCAGCTGGGGGGACGGCTACACCTTC. Protein sequence: CASWGDGYTF.

The chain combines TRBV30 with TRBJ2-5; no firm D call. With the DNA end fitting TRBJ2-7 better, the J assignment may be wrong. This CDR3 contains 11 residues. In germline, CDR1 is GTSNPN, CDR2 SVGIG (reference sequence). CDR3 nucleotides: TGTGCCTGGAGTGTAAGATACGAGCAGTACTTC. Translating it yields CAWSVRYEQYF.

The V gene is TRBV4-1, the J gene TRBJ1-5, with D tentatively TRBD1 (6 bases). The V and J ends lost 0 bases and 0 bases respectively, with 9 bases between them. The germline CDR1 and CDR2 sequences are MGHRA and YSYEKL. This CDR3 has 16 residues. CDR3 coding DNA: TGCGCCAGCAGCCAAGAGGACAGTTATAGCAATCAGCCCCAGCATTTT. It yields the protein CASSQEDSYSNQPQHF.

The rearrangement uses TRBV18 and TRBJ2-7; D unresolved. The CDR3 has 14 amino acids. V lost 3 bases and J lost 3, with 12 bases in between. Germline loops: CDR1 KGHSH, CDR2 LQKENI. CDR3 amino acids: CASSPIQPVYEQYF. CDR3 in DNA: TGTGCCAGCTCACCGATACAGCCAGTCTACGAGCAGTACTTC.

The rearrangement links TRBV7-8 to TRBJ2-1; TRBD1 matches 10 bases. CDR1 is SGHVS and CDR2 is FQNEAQ in the germline V gene. V lost 3 bases to trimming and J lost 5 bases; unmatched junction nucleotides: 7. The CDR3 has 16 residues. CDR3 DNA: TGTGCCAGCAGCTTCTCCGGGACAGGGGTCAACAATGAGCAGTTCTTC. Residues: CASSFSGTGVNNEQFF.

The gene calls are TRBV7-9 and TRBJ1-5; TRBD1 agrees at 9 bases. The V and J ends lost 5 bases and 7 bases, in that order; junction bases with no gene match: 6. This CDR3 contains 14 residues. Germline assignment: CDR1 SEHNR and CDR2 FQNEAQ (reference sequence). The CDR3 sequence is CASSQQGAGQPQHF. In nucleotides, the CDR3 is TGTGCCAGCAGCCAACAGGGGGCCGGACAGCCCCAGCATTTT.

The V gene is TRBV4-3, the J gene TRBJ2-7, with 10 positions matching TRBD1. CDR1 is LGHNA and CDR2 is YSLEER in the germline V gene. V shed 0 bases, J shed 7 bases, and the junction held 9 bases outside the gene matches. This CDR3 contains 16 residues. Here the CDR3 DNA reads TGCGCCAGCAGCCAAGATCCGGGACAGGGGAGTTGGGAGCAGTACTTC. This codes for CASSQDPGQGSWEQYF.

The chain joins TRBV5-1 to TRBJ2-1, with no clear D. Germline V lookup: CDR1 SGHRS, CDR2 YFSETQ. The germline V and J ends were trimmed by 2 bases and 5 bases, with 8 bases remaining between them. The CDR3 has 13 amino acids. The CDR3 nucleotides read TGCGCCAGCAGCTTAGAGAATCACAATGAGCAGTTCTTC. Protein product: CASSLENHNEQFF.

V and J are TRBV20-1 and TRBJ1-5; D uncertain. CDR3 size: 11 residues. Germline-derived CDR1 and CDR2 are DFQATT and SNEGSKA (reference sequence). V gave up 2 bases and J gave up 7 bases, with 6 bases separating them. The CDR3 loop reads CSARSGQPQHF. The CDR3 DNA reads TGCAGTGCTAGATCTGGCCAGCCCCAGCATTTT.

This clone has a single count. The J gene is TRBJ1-2, the V gene TRBV4-3; D call uncertain. Per the germline V gene, CDR1 is LGHNA and CDR2 is YSLEER. The CDR3 is 15 residues long. V dropped 0 bases and J dropped 0 bases, with 8 bases sitting between them. This chain's CDR3 is CASSQEQISNYGYTF. Written as DNA, the CDR3 is TGCGCCAGCAGCCAAGAACAGATATCTAACTATGGCTACACCTTC.

The chain links TRBV13 to TRBJ2-1, with 14 bases matching TRBD2. CDR1 is PRHDT and CDR2 is FYEKMQ in the germline V gene (reference sequence). Germline trimming cut 5 bases from V and 14 bases from J; bases unmatched to any gene: 14. This CDR3 has 16 residues. CDR3 coding DNA: TGTGCCAGCAGCCCGCCAGGACTAGCGGGAGGCAGGGTGGAGTTCTTC. Its translation: CASSPPGLAGGRVEFF.

The rearrangement links TRBV7-6 to TRBJ1-2, with TRBD1 matching over 8 bases. This CDR3 has 13 residues. V lost 5 bases, J lost 4 bases, and 3 bases stayed unmatched. CDR1 and CDR2 from the germline V gene are SGHVS and FNYEAQ. CDR3 amino acids: CASSGDRGYGYTF. CDR3 bases: TGTGCCAGCAGCGGAGACAGGGGCTATGGCTACACCTTC. Drawing the rest from reference TRBV7-6 and TRBJ1-2, the complete variable domain is GAGVSQSPRYKVTKRGQDVALRCDPISGHVSLYWYRQALGQGPEFLTYFNYEAQQDKSGLPNDRFSAERPEGSISTLTIQRTEQRDSAMYRCASSGDRGYGYTFGSGTRLTVV.

V gene TRBV13 combines with J gene TRBJ2-5; TRBD1 agrees at 7 bases. Per germline, CDR1 PRHDT and CDR2 FYEKMQ (reference sequence). The CDR3 has 13 amino acids. V was pared by 5 bases and J by 3 bases, with 3 bases of the junction left unmatched. CDR3 region: CASSIGTEETQYF. CDR3 nucleotide sequence: TGTGCCAGCAGCATTGGGACAGAAGAGACCCAGTACTTC.

This clone was counted only a few times. This chain links TRBV9 with TRBJ2-2, with TRBD2 identical over 9 bases. Trimming removed 4 bases from V and 2 bases from J; junction bases left unmatched: 6. The CDR3 contains 16 residues. The germline V gene has CDR1 SGDLS and CDR2 YYNGEE. DNA of the CDR3: TGTGCCAGCAGCCCCCGCGGGGGGGGAAACACCGGGGAGCTGTTTTTT. Translating gives CASSPRGGGNTGELFF.